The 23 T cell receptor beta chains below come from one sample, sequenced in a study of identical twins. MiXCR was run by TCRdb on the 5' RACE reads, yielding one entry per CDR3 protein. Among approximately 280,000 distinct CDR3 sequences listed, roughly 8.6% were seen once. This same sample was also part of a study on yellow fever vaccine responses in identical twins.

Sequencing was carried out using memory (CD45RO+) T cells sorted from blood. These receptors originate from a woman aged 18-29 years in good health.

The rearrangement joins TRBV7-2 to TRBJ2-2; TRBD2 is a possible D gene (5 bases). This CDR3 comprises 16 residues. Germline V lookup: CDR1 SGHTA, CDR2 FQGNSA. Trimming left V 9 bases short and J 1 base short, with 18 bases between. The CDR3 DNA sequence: TGTGCCAGGCCCTCGGCTAGAGGGAAGAACACCGGGGAGCTGTTTTTT. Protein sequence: CARPSARGKNTGELFF.

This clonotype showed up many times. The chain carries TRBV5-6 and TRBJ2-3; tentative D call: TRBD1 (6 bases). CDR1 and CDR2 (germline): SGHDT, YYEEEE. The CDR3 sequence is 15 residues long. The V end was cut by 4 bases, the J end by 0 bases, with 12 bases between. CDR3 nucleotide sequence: TGTGCCAGCAGCAAGGACAGAACTAGCACAGATACGCAGTATTTT. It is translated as CASSKDRTSTDTQYF.

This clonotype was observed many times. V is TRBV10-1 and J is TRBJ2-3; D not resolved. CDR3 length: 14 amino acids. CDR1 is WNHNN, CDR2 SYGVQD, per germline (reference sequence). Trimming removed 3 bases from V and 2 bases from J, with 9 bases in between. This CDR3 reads CASSEGVSTDTQYF. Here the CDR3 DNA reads TGCGCCAGCAGTGAAGGAGTTTCCACAGATACGCAGTATTTT.

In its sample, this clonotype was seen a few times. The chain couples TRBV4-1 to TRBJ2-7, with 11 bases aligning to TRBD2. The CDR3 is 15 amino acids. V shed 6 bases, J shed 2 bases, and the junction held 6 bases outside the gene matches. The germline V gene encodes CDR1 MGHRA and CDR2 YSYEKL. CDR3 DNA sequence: TGCGCCAGCAGACTCACTAGCGGGGGTCCCTACGAGCAGTACGTC. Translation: CASRLTSGGPYEQYV.

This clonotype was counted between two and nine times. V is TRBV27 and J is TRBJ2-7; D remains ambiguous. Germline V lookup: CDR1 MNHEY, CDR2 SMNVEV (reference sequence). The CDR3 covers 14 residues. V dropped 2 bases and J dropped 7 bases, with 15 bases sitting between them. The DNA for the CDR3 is TGTGCCAGCAGTTTAAACGGGCCCGGGCGAGAGCAGTACTTC. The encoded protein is CASSLNGPGREQYF.

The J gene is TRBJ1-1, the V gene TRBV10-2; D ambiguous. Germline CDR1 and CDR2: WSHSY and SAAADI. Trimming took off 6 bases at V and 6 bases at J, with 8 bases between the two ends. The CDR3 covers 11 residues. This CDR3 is CASRSGPEAFF. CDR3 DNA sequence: TGCGCCAGCAGATCTGGCCCTGAAGCTTTCTTT.

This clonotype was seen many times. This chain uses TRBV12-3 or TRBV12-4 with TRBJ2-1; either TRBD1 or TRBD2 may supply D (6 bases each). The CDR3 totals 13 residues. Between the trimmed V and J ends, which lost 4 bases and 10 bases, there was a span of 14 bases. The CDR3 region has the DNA TGTGCCAGCAGTTGGCGGGACACCCTGGAGCAGTTCTTC. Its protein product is CASSWRDTLEQFF.

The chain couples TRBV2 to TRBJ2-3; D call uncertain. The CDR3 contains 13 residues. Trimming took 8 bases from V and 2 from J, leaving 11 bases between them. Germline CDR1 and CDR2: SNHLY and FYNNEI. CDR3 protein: CASSGEATDTQYF. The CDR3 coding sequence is TGTGCCAGCTCCGGCGAGGCCACAGATACGCAGTATTTT.

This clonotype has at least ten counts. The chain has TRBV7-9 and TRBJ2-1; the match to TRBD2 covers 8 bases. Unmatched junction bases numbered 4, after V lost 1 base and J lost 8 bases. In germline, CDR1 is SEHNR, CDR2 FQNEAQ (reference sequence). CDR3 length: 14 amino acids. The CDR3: CASSLGTSRDEQFF. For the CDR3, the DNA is TGTGCCAGCAGCTTAGGGACTAGCCGCGATGAGCAGTTCTTC.

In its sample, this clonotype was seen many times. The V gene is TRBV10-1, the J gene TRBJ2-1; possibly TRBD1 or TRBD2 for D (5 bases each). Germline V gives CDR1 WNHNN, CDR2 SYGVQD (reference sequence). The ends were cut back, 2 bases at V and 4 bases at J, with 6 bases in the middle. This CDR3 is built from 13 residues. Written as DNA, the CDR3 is TGCGCCAGCAGTGAGGGGGGTTACAATGAGCAGTTCTTC. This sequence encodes CASSEGGYNEQFF.

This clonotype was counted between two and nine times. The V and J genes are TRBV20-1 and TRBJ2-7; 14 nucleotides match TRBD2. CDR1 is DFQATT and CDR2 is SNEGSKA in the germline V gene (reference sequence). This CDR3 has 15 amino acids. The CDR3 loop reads CRGRGTSGSSYEQYF. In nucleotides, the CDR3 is TGCAGAGGAAGGGGGACTAGCGGGAGTAGCTACGAGCAGTACTTC.

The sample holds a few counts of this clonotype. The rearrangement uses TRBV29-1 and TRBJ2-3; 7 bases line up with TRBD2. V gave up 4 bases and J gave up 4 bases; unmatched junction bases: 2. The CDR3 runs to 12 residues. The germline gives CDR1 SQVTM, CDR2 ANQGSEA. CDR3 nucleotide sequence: TGCAGCGTTGGCGGGGGTCCAGATACGCAGTATTTT. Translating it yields CSVGGGPDTQYF.

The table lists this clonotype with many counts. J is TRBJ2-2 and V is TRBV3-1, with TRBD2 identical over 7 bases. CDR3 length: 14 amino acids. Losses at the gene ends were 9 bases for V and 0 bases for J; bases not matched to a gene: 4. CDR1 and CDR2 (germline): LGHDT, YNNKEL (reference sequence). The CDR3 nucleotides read TGTGCCAGTCACAGCGGGGCGAACACCGGGGAGCTGTTTTTT. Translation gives CASHSGANTGELFF. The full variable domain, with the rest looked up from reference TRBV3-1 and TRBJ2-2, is DTAVSQTPKYLVTQMGNDKSIKCEQNLGHDTMYWYKQDSKKFLKIMFSYNNKELIINETVPNRFSPKSPDKAHLNLHINSLELGDSAVYFCASHSGANTGELFFGEGSRLTVL.

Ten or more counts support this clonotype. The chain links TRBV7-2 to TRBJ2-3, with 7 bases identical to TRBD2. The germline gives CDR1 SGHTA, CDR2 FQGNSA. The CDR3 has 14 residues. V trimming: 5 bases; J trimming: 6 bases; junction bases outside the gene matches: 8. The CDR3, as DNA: TGTGCCAGCAGCAATACGGGGGGAAGGGATACGCAGTATTTT. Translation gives CASSNTGGRDTQYF.

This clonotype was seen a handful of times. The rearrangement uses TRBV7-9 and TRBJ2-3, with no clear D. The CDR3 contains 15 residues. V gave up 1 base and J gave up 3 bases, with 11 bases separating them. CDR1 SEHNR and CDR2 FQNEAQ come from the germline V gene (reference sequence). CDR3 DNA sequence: TGTGCCAGCAGCTTAGTTTCTAGTGGGACAGATACGCAGTATTTT. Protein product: CASSLVSSGTDTQYF.

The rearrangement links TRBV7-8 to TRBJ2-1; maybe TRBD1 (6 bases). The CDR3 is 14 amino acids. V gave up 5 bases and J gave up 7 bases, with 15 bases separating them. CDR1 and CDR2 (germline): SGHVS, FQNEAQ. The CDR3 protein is CASSHRGSSNEQFF. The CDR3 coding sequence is TGTGCCAGCAGCCATAGGGGGTCGTCGAATGAGCAGTTCTTC.

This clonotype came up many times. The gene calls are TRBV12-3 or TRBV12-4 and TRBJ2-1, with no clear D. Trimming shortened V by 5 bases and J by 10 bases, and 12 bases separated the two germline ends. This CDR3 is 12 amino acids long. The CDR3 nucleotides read TGTGCCAGCAGTCCGCGTAAAATAGAGCAGTTCTTC. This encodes CASSPRKIEQFF.

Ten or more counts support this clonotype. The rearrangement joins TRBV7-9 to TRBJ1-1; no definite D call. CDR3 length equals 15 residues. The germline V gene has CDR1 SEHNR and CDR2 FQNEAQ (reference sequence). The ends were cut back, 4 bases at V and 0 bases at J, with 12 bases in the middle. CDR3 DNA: TGTGCCAGCAGCTCAGGCTTGCGTTTGAACACTGAAGCTTTCTTT. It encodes CASSSGLRLNTEAFF.

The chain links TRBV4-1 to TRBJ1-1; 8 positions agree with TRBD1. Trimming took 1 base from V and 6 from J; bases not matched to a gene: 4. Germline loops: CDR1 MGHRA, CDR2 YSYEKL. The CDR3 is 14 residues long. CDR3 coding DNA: TGCGCCAGCAGCCAAGCGGACAGGGACCCTGAAGCTTTCTTT. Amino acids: CASSQADRDPEAFF.

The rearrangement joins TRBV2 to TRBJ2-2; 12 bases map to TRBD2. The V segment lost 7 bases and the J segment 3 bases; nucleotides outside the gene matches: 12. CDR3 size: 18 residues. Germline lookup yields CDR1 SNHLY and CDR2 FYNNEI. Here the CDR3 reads CASKRLAGGRSDTGELFF. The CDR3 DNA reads TGTGCCAGCAAGCGTCTAGCGGGGGGGCGTTCCGACACCGGGGAGCTGTTTTTT.

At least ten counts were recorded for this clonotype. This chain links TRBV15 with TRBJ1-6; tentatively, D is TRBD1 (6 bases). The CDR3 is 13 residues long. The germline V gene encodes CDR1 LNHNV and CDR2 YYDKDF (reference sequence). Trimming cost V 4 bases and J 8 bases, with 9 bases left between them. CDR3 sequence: CATSTQGYSPLHF. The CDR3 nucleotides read TGTGCCACCAGCACACAGGGATATTCACCCCTCCACTTT.

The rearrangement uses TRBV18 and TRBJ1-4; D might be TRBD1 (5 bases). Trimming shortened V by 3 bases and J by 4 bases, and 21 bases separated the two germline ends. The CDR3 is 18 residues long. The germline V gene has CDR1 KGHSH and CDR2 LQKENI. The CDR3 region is CASSPTGGVGPYNEKLFF. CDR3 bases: TGTGCCAGCTCACCCACTGGGGGTGTTGGACCGTATAATGAAAAACTGTTTTTT.

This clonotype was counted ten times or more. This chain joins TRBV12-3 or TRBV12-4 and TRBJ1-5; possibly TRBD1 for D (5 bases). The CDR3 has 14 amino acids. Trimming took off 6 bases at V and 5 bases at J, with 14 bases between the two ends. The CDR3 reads CASRGETEDQPQHF. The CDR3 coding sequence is TGTGCCAGCAGGGGGGAGACGGAAGATCAGCCCCAGCATTTT.